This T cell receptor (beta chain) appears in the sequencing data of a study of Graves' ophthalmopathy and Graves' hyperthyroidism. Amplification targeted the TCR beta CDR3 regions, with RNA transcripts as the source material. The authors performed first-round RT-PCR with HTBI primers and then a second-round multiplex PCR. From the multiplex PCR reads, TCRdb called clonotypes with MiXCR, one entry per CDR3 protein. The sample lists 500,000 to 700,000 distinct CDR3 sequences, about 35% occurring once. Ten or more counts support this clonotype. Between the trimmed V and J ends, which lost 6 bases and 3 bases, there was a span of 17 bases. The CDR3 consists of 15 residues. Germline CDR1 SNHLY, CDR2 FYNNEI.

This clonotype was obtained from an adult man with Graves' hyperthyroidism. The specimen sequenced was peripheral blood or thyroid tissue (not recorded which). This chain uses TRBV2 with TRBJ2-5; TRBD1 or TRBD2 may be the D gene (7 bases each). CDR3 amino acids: CASSRGGSSEETQYF. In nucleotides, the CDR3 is TGTGCCAGCAGCAGGGGGGGTTCATCCGAAGAGACCCAGTACTTC.